The 19 T cell receptor beta chains below were found in one sample sequenced in a study of shared clonotypes between healthy human individuals. The table came from immunoSEQ multiplex PCR; TCRdb's copy has only in-frame clones and leaves some out. Of about 2.4 million clones detected, 80% to 95% appear once; the ten largest clones hold about 0.39%. The sequenced sample consisted of naive CD4+ T cells from PBMCs. Subset of the sample: CD45RA+ positively selected. The origin of the receptors is a young man in good health. Some clones in this sample may be carry-over from other donors' samples.

This chain uses TRBV19 with TRBJ2-2; maybe TRBD2 (5 bases). The CDR3 covers 15 residues. With 7 bases removed from V and 7 bases from J, the gap between germline ends came to 19 bases. CDR1 and CDR2 from the germline V gene are LNHDA and SQIVND (reference sequence). The CDR3 protein is CASTPGLAGGGELFF. CDR3 DNA: TGTGCCAGTACCCCCGGGCTTGCGGGTGGCGGGGAGCTGTTTTTT.

The V gene is TRBV6-6, the J gene TRBJ2-1, with 7 bases lining up with TRBD2. CDR3 length equals 12 residues. CDR1 is MNHNY, CDR2 SVGAGI, per germline (reference sequence). The V segment lost 11 bases and the J segment 6 bases; nucleotides outside the gene matches: 7. The CDR3 sequence: CASGLEVNEQFF. CDR3 coding DNA: TGTGCCTCCGGACTAGAGGTCAATGAGCAGTTCTTC.

Concerning this clone itself: The same CDR3 arises from other DNA sequences in this sample as well. The chain employs TRBV10-3 and TRBJ2-7; 7 nucleotides align to TRBD1. This CDR3 has 14 residues. V was pared by 2 bases and J by 3 bases, with 4 bases of the junction left unmatched. The germline CDR1 and CDR2 sequences are ENHRY and SYGVKD. Here the CDR3 DNA reads TGTGCCATCAGTGAGGCAGGACAGGTCTACGAGCAGTACTTC. Its protein is CAISEAGQVYEQYF.

The chain carries TRBV6-6 and TRBJ2-3, with D unresolved. The ends were cut back, 7 bases at V and 2 bases at J, with 16 bases in the middle. Germline CDR1 MNHNY, CDR2 SVGAGI (reference sequence). CDR3 size: 15 residues. The CDR3 here is CASTPEEFYTDTQYF. As DNA, the CDR3 is TGTGCCAGCACCCCCGAGGAGTTCTACACAGATACGCAGTATTTT.

This clone was seen just once. Other DNA sequences within the sample encode an identical CDR3. V and J are TRBV7-8 and TRBJ2-7, with D hard to call. Germline CDR1 reads SGHVS; CDR2 reads FQNEAQ. V dropped 5 bases and J dropped 1 base, with 3 bases sitting between them. CDR3 length: 11 amino acids. The CDR3 reads CASSPSYEQYF. The CDR3, as DNA: TGTGCCAGCAGCCCTTCCTACGAGCAGTACTTC.

With respect to this clone: Mismatch with germline at one junction end may stem from a read error. The CDR3 is CASSPGTSEWNF. The CDR3, as DNA: TGTGCCAGCAGCCCAGGGACTAGCGAATGGAACTTC. The chain employs TRBV7-9 and TRBJ2-7, with 10 bases matching TRBD2. Germline values: CDR1 SEHNR, CDR2 FQNEAQ (reference sequence). The CDR3 has 12 residues. The variable domain in full, with the rest retrieved from reference TRBV7-9 and TRBJ2-7, is DTGVSQNPRHKITKRGQNVTFRCDPISEHNRLYWYRQTLGQGPEFLTYFQNEAQLEKSRLLSDRFSAERPKGSFSTLEIQRTEQGDSAMYLCASSPGTSEWNFGPGTRLTVT.

The V call is TRBV5-6, the J call TRBJ2-5; 8 bases are a match to TRBD2. V was pared by 5 bases and J by 5 bases, with 8 bases of the junction left unmatched. The germline CDR1 and CDR2 sequences are SGHDT and YYEEEE. This CDR3 contains 14 residues. The CDR3: CASSPRTGGETQYF. CDR3 nucleotides: TGTGCCAGCAGTCCTCGGACGGGAGGGGAGACCCAGTACTTC.

The chain is built from TRBV5-4 and TRBJ2-4; D is tentatively TRBD1 or TRBD2 (5 bases each). The CDR3 covers 15 residues. The germline V gene encodes CDR1 SGHNT and CDR2 YYREEE (reference sequence). V was cut by 6 bases and J by 3 bases, with 16 bases left in between. The chain's CDR3 is CASTINGGGKNIQYF. CDR3 DNA sequence: TGTGCCAGCACTATAAACGGTGGGGGCAAAAACATTCAGTACTTC.

The table lists this clone with a few counts. The J gene is TRBJ1-3, the V gene TRBV7-9; D gene uncertain. CDR3 size: 11 residues. Germline V gene data show CDR1 as SEHNR and CDR2 as FQNEAQ (reference sequence). Trimming cost V 5 bases and J 6 bases, with 5 bases left between them. CDR3 sequence: CASSPENTIYF. Here the CDR3 DNA reads TGTGCCAGCAGCCCGGAAAACACCATATATTTT.

The V gene is TRBV28, the J gene TRBJ2-7; a possible D gene is TRBD1 (5 bases). V shed 8 bases and J shed 0 bases, with 14 bases lying between them. CDR1 MDHEN and CDR2 SYDVKM come from the germline V gene. The CDR3 has 14 amino acids. CDR3 sequence: CASRAQGNSYEQYF. CDR3 DNA: TGTGCCAGCCGTGCTCAGGGCAACTCCTACGAGCAGTACTTC.

CDR3 in DNA: TGTGCCAGTAGTATTACAGGGACCTCAGATACGCAGTATTTT. As protein: CASSITGTSDTQYF. V and J are TRBV19 and TRBJ2-3; possibly TRBD1 for D (6 bases). CDR1 and CDR2 from the germline V gene are LNHDA and SQIVND (reference sequence). The CDR3 length is 14 residues. V lost 3 bases and J 4 bases, leaving 11 bases between the germline ends.

In this sample, this clone turned up once. J is TRBJ2-5 and V is TRBV27, with a tentative D call TRBD2 (5 bases). The CDR3 loop spans 15 amino acids. V was trimmed by 8 bases and J by 7 bases, leaving 23 bases between them. The germline V gene encodes CDR1 MNHEY and CDR2 SMNVEV (reference sequence). CDR3 DNA sequence: TGTGCCAGCTTCGGGCCCGGGATCCGGGGTGGGACCCAGTACTTC. It is translated as CASFGPGIRGGTQYF.

The rearrangement uses TRBV28 and TRBJ2-1; a possible D gene is TRBD2 (6 bases). The V gene lost 7 bases and the J gene lost 8 bases, with 18 bases spanning the gap. CDR1 MDHEN and CDR2 SYDVKM come from the germline V gene. The CDR3 has 14 amino acids. The CDR3 sequence is CASTLLGRRYEQFF. The CDR3 DNA reads as TGTGCCAGCACTCTTTTGGGGAGGAGGTATGAGCAGTTCTTC.

The chain links TRBV5-1 to TRBJ2-7; D is uncertain. This CDR3 comprises 14 residues. The V end was cut by 0 bases, the J end by 7 bases, with 14 bases between. In germline, CDR1 is SGHRS, CDR2 YFSETQ. CDR3 sequence reads: CASSLERQLGEQYF. The CDR3 DNA reads as TGCGCCAGCAGCTTGGAGCGCCAGCTTGGGGAGCAGTACTTC.

A remark on this clone: Other DNA sequences in the same sample also yield this CDR3. The chain couples TRBV2 to TRBJ2-3; 12 nucleotides match TRBD2. CDR1 SNHLY and CDR2 FYNNEI come from the germline V gene. After removal of 4 bases from V and 5 bases from J, the junction contained 1 base not matched to a gene. This CDR3 contains 14 residues. As DNA, the CDR3 is TGTGCCAGCAGTGGGACTAGCGGGAAAGATACGCAGTATTTT. It yields the protein CASSGTSGKDTQYF.

This clone was seen a handful of times. The identical CDR3 is also encoded by other nucleotide sequences in the sample. CDR3 sequence: CATSRDRTSGPYEQYF. The CDR3 nucleotides read TGTGCCACCAGCAGAGATAGGACTAGCGGTCCCTACGAGCAGTACTTC. V is TRBV15 and J is TRBJ2-7, with TRBD2 matching 10 bases. The CDR3 extends over 16 amino acids. Germline values: CDR1 LNHNV, CDR2 YYDKDF (reference sequence). V gave up 0 bases and J gave up 2 bases; unmatched junction bases: 4.

A remark on this clone: The identical CDR3 is also encoded by other nucleotide sequences in the sample. V gene TRBV28 combines with J gene TRBJ2-2; D remains ambiguous. CDR1 and CDR2 (germline): MDHEN, SYDVKM. The CDR3 totals 12 residues. V lost 7 bases and J lost 1, with 4 bases in between. The chain's CDR3 is CASTLNTGELFF. The CDR3, as DNA: TGTGCCAGCACACTGAACACCGGGGAGCTGTTTTTT.

This chain links TRBV4-1 with TRBJ1-4; D gene ambiguous. Trimming removed 1 base at V and 2 bases at J, with 14 bases between. Germline-derived CDR1 and CDR2 are MGHRA and YSYEKL. CDR3 length equals 17 residues. CDR3 protein: CASSQGPLPLTNEKLFF. Written as DNA, the CDR3 is TGCGCCAGCAGCCAAGGGCCCCTGCCGTTGACTAATGAAAAACTGTTTTTT.

In DNA form, the CDR3 reads TGTGCCAGCAGCTCCGCCGGACAGCCCAATCAGCCCCAGCATTTT. Protein sequence: CASSSAGQPNQPQHF. The J gene is TRBJ1-5, the V gene TRBV5-4, with D possibly matching TRBD1 (6 bases). The length of the CDR3 is 15 residues. V dropped 3 bases and J dropped 3 bases, with 13 bases sitting between them. The germline CDR1 and CDR2 sequences are SGHNT and YYREEE (reference sequence).